This T cell receptor beta chain was sequenced for a study of blood T cell repertoires in COVID-19. Study at large: Collection of acute and convalescent COVID-19 samples took place in the United States, Italy and Spain. The cDNA or gDNA used as material had been derived from T cells, B-cell-depleted T cells, or PBMCs.

V shed 4 bases, J shed 0 bases, and the junction held 4 bases outside the gene matches. The V gene's germline CDR1 is SGHRS and CDR2 YFSETQ. CDR3 length: 15 amino acids. This clone was observed a handful of times. Original handling: For nucleated cells, counts were estimated from reference gene primer amplification. The method was immunoSEQ multiplex PCR; TCRdb's version includes in-frame clones alone and lacks a portion of them. That table is the source of V, J and clone size, and D and trimming were worked out from the DNA. Among 200,000 to 250,000 clones listed, roughly nine tenths were seen once. Sequenced input: peripheral blood. This clonotype originated in a man between 60 and 75 years old who had recovered from COVID-19. This sequence joins TRBV5-1 and TRBJ1-5, with TRBD1 matching 7 bases. Here the CDR3 DNA reads TGCGCCAGCAGCCTGGGACAGAATAGCAATCAGCCCCAGCATTTT. It codes for CASSLGQNSNQPQHF. The variable domain in full, completed from reference TRBV5-1 and TRBJ1-5, reads KAGVTQTPRYLIKTRGQQVTLSCSPISGHRSVSWYQQTPGQGLQFLFEYFSETQRNKGNFPGRFSGRQFSNSRSEMNVSTLELGDSALYLCASSLGQNSNQPQHFGDGTRLSIL.